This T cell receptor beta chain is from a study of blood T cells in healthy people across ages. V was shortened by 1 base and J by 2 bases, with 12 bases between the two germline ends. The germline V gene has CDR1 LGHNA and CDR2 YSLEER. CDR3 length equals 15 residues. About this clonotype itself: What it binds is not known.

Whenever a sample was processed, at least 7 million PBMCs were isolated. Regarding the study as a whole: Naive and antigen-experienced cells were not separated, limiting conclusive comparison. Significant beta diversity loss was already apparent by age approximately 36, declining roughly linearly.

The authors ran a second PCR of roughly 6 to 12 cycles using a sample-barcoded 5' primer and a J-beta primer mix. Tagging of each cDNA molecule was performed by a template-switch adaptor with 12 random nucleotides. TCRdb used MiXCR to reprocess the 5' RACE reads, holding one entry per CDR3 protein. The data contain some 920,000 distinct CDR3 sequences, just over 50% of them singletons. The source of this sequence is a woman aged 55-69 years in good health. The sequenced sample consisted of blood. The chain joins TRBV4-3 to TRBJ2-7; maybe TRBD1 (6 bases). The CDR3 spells CASSQAWDTTYEQYF. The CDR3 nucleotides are TGCGCCAGCAGCCAAGCTTGGGACACCACCTACGAGCAGTACTTC.